Listed below are T cell receptor beta chains from one sample, sequenced in a study of blood T cells in healthy people across ages. TCRdb processed the 5' RACE reads anew with MiXCR; each CDR3 protein has one entry. This sample yields hundreds of thousands of distinct CDR3 sequences, of which 58% are seen a single time; roughly 34% belongs to the top ten. Sequencing was done on a sample of blood. The receptors were sampled from a man in his sixties in good health. The CDR3 runs from the conserved cysteine through the conserved F or W. The D gene is left open where the match is weak. Clone size is shown for a subset of rows, as once, few, many or a class of expanded clone.

abundance: .
v_gene: TRBV20-1
j_gene: TRBJ1-2
d_gene: .
CDR3nt: TGCAGTGCTAGAGATTGGTTGGGGGCAGGCGGCTATGGCTACACCTTC
CDR3aa: CSARDWLGAGGYGYTF

abundance: few
v_gene: TRBV6-5
j_gene: TRBJ2-6
d_gene: .
CDR3nt: TGTGCCAGCAGTCCCAACCCGTCCTCTGGGGCCAACGTCCTGACTTTC
CDR3aa: CASSPNPSSGANVLTF

abundance: .
v_gene: TRBV20-1
j_gene: TRBJ1-4
d_gene: .
CDR3nt: TGCAGTGCTAGAGGGGGGAGCCTTAATGAAAAACTGTTTTTT
CDR3aa: CSARGGSLNEKLFF

abundance: .
v_gene: TRBV28
j_gene: TRBJ1-5
d_gene: TRBD1
CDR3nt: TGTGCCAGCAGTCCACCGGGACAGGGTCAGCCCCAGCATTTT
CDR3aa: CASSPPGQGQPQHF

abundance: .
v_gene: TRBV20-1
j_gene: TRBJ2-3
d_gene: .
CDR3nt: TGCAGTCCTCAGTTTCGCGGGGGCAGCACAGATACGCAGTATTTT
CDR3aa: CSPQFRGGSTDTQYF

abundance: .
v_gene: TRBV5-1
j_gene: TRBJ2-7
d_gene: .
CDR3nt: TGCGCCAGCAGCTTGGGAGGGCAAATGGGCGAGCAGTACTTC
CDR3aa: CASSLGGQMGEQYF

abundance: .
v_gene: TRBV2
j_gene: TRBJ2-5
d_gene: .
CDR3nt: TGTGCCAGCAGGCTATACGGGCAGTACTTC
CDR3aa: CASRLYGQYF

abundance: .
v_gene: TRBV25-1
j_gene: TRBJ1-1
d_gene: .
CDR3nt: TGTGCCATCCAGGGGTGGAACACTGAAGCTTTCTTT
CDR3aa: CAIQGWNTEAFF

abundance: .
v_gene: TRBV6-6
j_gene: TRBJ2-7
d_gene: TRBD1
CDR3nt: TGTGCCAGCAGTAAGAACCGGGACAGAAGCCCCTACGAGCAGTACTTC
CDR3aa: CASSKNRDRSPYEQYF

abundance: .
v_gene: TRBV6-6
j_gene: TRBJ1-1
d_gene: .
CDR3nt: TGTGCCAGCAGCACCGAGGGGAGAAAGGCTTTCTTT
CDR3aa: CASSTEGRKAFF

abundance: .
v_gene: TRBV28
j_gene: TRBJ2-7
d_gene: .
CDR3nt: TGTGCCAGCAGTACACAGGGAGTTCGTCACGAGCAGTACTTC
CDR3aa: CASSTQGVRHEQYF

abundance: .
v_gene: TRBV29-1
j_gene: TRBJ1-2
d_gene: .
CDR3nt: TGCAGCGTGGGGAGCCAAGGGGGTGGCTACACCTTC
CDR3aa: CSVGSQGGGYTF

abundance: .
v_gene: TRBV3-1
j_gene: TRBJ1-4
d_gene: TRBD1
CDR3nt: TGTGCCAGCAGCCAACAATTTCGACAGGGAATGGGTGAAAAACTGTTTTTT
CDR3aa: CASSQQFRQGMGEKLFF

abundance: many
v_gene: TRBV28
j_gene: TRBJ2-7
d_gene: .
CDR3nt: TGTGCCAGCAGTTTAAGGGGATACGAGCAGTACTTC
CDR3aa: CASSLRGYEQYF

abundance: few
v_gene: TRBV9
j_gene: TRBJ2-1
d_gene: TRBD2
CDR3nt: TGTGCCAGCAGCGTAGTCAATAGCGGGGGGTCCAGCTCCTACAATGAGCAGTTCTTC
CDR3aa: CASSVVNSGGSSSYNEQFF

abundance: .
v_gene: TRBV10-3
j_gene: TRBJ2-7
d_gene: .
CDR3nt: TGTGCCATCAGTGAAAACTACGAGCAGTACTTC
CDR3aa: CAISENYEQYF

abundance: once
v_gene: TRBV6-6
j_gene: TRBJ2-4
d_gene: TRBD1
CDR3nt: TGTGCCAGCAGTTGGGGGTCCTGGACAGGCCCAAACATTCAGTACTTC
CDR3aa: CASSWGSWTGPNIQYF

abundance: .
v_gene: TRBV5-1
j_gene: TRBJ2-6
d_gene: .
CDR3nt: TGCGCCAGTACAGCATCAGCCTCAGTCTCTGGGGCCAACGTCCTGACTTTC
CDR3aa: CASTASASVSGANVLTF

abundance: .
v_gene: TRBV20-1
j_gene: TRBJ2-3
d_gene: .
CDR3nt: TGCAGTGCCACCGACAGCACAGATACGCAGTATTTT
CDR3aa: CSATDSTDTQYF

abundance: .
v_gene: TRBV28
j_gene: TRBJ2-2
d_gene: .
CDR3nt: TGTGCCAGTATGGGGCAGGGCGACACCGGGGAGCTGTTTTTT
CDR3aa: CASMGQGDTGELFF

abundance: .
v_gene: TRBV15
j_gene: TRBJ1-4
d_gene: .
CDR3nt: TGTGCCACCAGCAGAGATGCGGGGGGGAATGAAAAACTGTTTTTT
CDR3aa: CATSRDAGGNEKLFF

abundance: few
v_gene: TRBV20-1
j_gene: TRBJ2-5
d_gene: TRBD2
CDR3nt: TGCAGTGCTAACAGTCGGACTAGCGGGGGACGAGAGACCCAGTACTTC
CDR3aa: CSANSRTSGGRETQYF

abundance: once
v_gene: TRBV7-2
j_gene: TRBJ2-5
d_gene: .
CDR3nt: TGTGCCAACAGCCCCCATAGACAGACCCAGTACTTC
CDR3aa: CANSPHRQTQYF

abundance: few
v_gene: TRBV19
j_gene: TRBJ1-1
d_gene: .
CDR3nt: TGTGCCAGTAGTACGAACAGTATATCTGAAGCTTTCTTT
CDR3aa: CASSTNSISEAFF

abundance: .
v_gene: TRBV20-1
j_gene: TRBJ2-1
d_gene: .
CDR3nt: TGCAGTGCTCCGACTCCTAGGGGGGGCAGTGAGCAGTTCTTC
CDR3aa: CSAPTPRGGSEQFF